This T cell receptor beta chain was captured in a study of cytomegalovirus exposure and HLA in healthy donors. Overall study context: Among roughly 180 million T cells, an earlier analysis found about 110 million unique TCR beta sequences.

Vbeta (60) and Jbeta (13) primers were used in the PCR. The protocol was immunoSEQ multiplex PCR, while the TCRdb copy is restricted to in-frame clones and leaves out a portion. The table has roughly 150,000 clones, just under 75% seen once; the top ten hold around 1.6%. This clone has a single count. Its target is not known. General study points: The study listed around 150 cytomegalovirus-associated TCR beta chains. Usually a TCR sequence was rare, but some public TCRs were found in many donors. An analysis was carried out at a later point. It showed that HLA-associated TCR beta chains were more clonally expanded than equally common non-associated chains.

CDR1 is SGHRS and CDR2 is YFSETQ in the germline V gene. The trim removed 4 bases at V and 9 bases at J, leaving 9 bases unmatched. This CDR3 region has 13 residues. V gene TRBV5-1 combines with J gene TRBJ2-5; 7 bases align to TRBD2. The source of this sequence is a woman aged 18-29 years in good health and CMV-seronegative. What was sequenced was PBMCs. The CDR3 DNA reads TGCGCCAGCAGCCAAGGGGAGGGTTTGGCCCAGTACTTC. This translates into CASSQGEGLAQYF.